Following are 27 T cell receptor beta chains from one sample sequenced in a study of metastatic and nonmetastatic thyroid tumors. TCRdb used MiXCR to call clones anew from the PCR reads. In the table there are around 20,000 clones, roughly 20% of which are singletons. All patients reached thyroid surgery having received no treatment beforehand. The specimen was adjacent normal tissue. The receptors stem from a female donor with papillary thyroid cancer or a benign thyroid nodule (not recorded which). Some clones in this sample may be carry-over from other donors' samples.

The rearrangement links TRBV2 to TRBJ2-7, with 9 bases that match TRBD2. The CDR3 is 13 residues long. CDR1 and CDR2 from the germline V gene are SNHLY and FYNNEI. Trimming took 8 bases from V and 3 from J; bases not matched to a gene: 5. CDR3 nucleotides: TGTGCCAGCGCGGGGGGGATTGACTACGAGCAGTACTTC. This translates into CASAGGIDYEQYF.

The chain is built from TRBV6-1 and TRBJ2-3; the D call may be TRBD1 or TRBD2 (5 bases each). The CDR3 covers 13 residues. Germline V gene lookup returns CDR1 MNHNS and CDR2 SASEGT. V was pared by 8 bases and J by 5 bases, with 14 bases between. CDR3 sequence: CASRRVSGDTQYF. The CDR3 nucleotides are TGTGCCAGCCGCAGGGTGAGCGGAGATACGCAGTATTTT.

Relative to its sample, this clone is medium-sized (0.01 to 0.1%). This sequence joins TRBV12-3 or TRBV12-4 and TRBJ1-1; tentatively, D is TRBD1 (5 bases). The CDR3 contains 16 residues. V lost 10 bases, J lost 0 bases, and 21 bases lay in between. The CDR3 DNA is TGTGCCACCTATTTAGGGGCAGGGATCATGAACACTGAAGCTTTCTTT. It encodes CATYLGAGIMNTEAFF.

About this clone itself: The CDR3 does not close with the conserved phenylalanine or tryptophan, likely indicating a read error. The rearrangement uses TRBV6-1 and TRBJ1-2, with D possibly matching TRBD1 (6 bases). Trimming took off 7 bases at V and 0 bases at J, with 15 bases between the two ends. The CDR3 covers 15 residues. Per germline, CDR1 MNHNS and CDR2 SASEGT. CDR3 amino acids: CASTRGGAPNYGYTL. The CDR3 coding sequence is TGTGCCAGCACCCGGGGGGGGGCCCCTAACTATGGCTACACCCTC.

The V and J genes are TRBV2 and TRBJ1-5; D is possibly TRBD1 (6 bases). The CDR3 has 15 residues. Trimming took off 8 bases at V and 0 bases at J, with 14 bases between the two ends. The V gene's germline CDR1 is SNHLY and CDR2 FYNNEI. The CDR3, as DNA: TGTGCCAGCTGTGTAGGGGGAAATAGCAATCAGCCCCAGCATTTT. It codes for CASCVGGNSNQPQHF.

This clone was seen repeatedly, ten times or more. The CDR3 region has the DNA TGTGCCAGCAGGGATGGACAGGGGGTGGATGAGCAGTTCTTC. This sequence encodes CASRDGQGVDEQFF. This chain joins TRBV2 and TRBJ2-1, with 10 bases matching TRBD1. The germline CDR1 and CDR2 sequences are SNHLY and FYNNEI. CDR3 length: 14 amino acids. V lost 6 bases to trimming and J lost 8 bases; unmatched junction nucleotides: 7.

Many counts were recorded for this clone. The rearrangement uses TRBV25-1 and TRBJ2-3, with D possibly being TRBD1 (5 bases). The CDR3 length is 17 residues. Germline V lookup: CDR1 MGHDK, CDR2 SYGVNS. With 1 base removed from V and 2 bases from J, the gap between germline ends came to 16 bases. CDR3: CASSELGWSGNTDTQYF. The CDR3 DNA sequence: TGTGCCAGCAGTGAATTAGGATGGTCAGGGAACACAGATACGCAGTATTTT.

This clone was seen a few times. CDR3 amino acids: CASSHYGSRGTQYF. The DNA of the CDR3 is TGTGCCAGCAGCCATTACGGTTCCCGCGGGACCCAGTACTTC. The chain uses TRBV14 and TRBJ2-5; D gene unclear. The CDR3 has 14 amino acids. Per the germline V gene, CDR1 is SGHDN and CDR2 is FVKESK. Between the trimmed V and J ends, which lost 3 bases and 7 bases, there was a span of 15 bases.

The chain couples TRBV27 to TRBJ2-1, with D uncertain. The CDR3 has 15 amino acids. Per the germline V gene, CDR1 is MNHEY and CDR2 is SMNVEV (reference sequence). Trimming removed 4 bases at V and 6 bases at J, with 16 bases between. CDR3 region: CASSWGKSPSNEQFF. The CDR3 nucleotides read TGTGCCAGCAGTTGGGGAAAGAGTCCCTCCAATGAGCAGTTCTTC.

CDR3 in DNA: TGTGCCAGTAGTTCGGTATCGGGTAGCAATCAGCCCCAGCATTTT. Translated, it gives CASSSVSGSNQPQHF. The V call is TRBV19, the J call TRBJ1-5; D ambiguous. Germline CDR1 and CDR2: LNHDA and SQIVND (reference sequence). The CDR3 is 15 residues long. Trimming removed 5 bases at V and 0 bases at J, with 11 bases between. The whole variable domain, filled in from reference TRBV19 and TRBJ1-5, reads DGGITQSPKYLFRKEGQNVTLSCEQNLNHDAMYWYRQDPGQGLRLIYYSQIVNDFQKGDIAEGYSVSREKKESFPLTVTSAQKNPTAFYLCASSSVSGSNQPQHFGDGTRLSIL.

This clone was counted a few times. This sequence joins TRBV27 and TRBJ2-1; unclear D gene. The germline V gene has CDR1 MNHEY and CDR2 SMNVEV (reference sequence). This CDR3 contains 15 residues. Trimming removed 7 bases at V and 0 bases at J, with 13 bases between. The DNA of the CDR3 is TGTGCCAGCATTCTGACTGCCAGCTCCTACAATGAGCAGTTCTTC. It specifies CASILTASSYNEQFF.

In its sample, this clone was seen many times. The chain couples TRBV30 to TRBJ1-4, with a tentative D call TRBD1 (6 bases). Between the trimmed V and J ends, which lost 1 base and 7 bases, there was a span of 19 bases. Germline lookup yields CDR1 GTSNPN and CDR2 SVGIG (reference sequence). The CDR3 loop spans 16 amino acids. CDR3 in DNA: TGTGCCTGGAGTGCACCTGAAAAGGGAGGGGGTGAAAAACTGTTTTTT. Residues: CAWSAPEKGGGEKLFF.

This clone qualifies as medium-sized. CDR3 coding DNA: TGTGCCAGCAGTTTATCAGGGGTCCACGTCTCTGGAAACACCATATATTTT. Protein sequence: CASSLSGVHVSGNTIYF. The chain couples TRBV28 to TRBJ1-3, with D possibly being TRBD1 (6 bases). The germline gives CDR1 MDHEN, CDR2 SYDVKM. This CDR3 is built from 17 residues. Trimming stripped 1 base from V and 0 bases from J, with 13 bases between.

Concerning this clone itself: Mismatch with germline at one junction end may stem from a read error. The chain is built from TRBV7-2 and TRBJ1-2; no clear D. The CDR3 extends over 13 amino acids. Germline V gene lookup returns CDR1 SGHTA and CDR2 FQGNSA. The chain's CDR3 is CASIPLGAHGYTF. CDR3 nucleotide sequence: TGTGCGAGCATCCCATTAGGAGCACATGGCTACACCTTC.

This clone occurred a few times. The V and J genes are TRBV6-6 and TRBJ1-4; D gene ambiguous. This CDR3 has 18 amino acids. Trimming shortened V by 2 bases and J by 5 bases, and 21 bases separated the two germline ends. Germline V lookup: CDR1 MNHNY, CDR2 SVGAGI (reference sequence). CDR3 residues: CASSYKIPSQVGNEKLFF. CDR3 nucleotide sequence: TGTGCCAGCAGTTACAAGATCCCTAGTCAGGTCGGGAATGAAAAACTGTTTTTT.

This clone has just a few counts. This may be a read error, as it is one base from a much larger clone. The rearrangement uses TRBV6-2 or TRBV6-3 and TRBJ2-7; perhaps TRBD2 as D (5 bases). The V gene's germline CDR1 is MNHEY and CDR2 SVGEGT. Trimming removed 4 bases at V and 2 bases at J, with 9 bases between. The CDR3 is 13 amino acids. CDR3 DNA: TGTGCCAGCAGTTTGGACTCTCCCTACGAGCAGTACTTC. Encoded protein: CASSLDSPYEQYF.

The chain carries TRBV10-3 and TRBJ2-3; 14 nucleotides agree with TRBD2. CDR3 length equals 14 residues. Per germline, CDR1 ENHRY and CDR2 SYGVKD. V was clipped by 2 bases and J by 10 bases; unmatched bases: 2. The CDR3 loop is CAISEGLAGGAQYF. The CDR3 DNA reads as TGTGCCATCAGTGAGGGACTAGCGGGAGGTGCGCAGTATTTT.

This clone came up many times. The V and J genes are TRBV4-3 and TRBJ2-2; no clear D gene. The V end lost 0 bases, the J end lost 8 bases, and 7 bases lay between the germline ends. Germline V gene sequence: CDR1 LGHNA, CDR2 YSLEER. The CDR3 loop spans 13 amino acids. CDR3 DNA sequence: TGCGCCAGCAGCCAAGATCAAGGAGGGGAGCTGTTTTTT. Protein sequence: CASSQDQGGELFF.

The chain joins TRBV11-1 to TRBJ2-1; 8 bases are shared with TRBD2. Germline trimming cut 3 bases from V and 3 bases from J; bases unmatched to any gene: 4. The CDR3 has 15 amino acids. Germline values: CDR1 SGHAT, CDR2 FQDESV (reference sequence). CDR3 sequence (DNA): TGTGCCAGCAGCTTGGTACTAGCGGTCTACAATGAGCAGTTCTTC. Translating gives CASSLVLAVYNEQFF.

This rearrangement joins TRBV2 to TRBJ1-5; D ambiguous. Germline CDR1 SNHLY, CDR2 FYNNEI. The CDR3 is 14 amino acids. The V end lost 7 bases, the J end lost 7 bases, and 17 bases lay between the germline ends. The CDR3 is CASTTGRLGQPQHF. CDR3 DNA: TGTGCCAGCACCACGGGCAGGCTCGGACAGCCCCAGCATTTT. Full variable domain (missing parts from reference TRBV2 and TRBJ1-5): EPEVTQTPSHQVTQMGQEVILRCVPISNHLYFYWYRQILGQKVEFLVSFYNNEISEKSEIFDDQFSVERPDGSNFTLKIRSTKLEDSAMYFCASTTGRLGQPQHFGDGTRLSIL.

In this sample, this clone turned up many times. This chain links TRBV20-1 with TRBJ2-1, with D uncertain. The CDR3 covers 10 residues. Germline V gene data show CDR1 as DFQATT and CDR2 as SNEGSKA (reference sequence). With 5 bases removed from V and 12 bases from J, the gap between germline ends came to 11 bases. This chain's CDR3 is CSAVRQWQFF. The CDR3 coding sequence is TGCAGTGCTGTAAGGCAATGGCAGTTCTTC.

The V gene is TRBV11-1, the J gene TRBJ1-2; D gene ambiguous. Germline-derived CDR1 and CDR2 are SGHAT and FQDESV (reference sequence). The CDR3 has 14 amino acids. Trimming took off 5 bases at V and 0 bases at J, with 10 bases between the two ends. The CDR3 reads CASSLVGANYGYTF. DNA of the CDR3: TGTGCCAGCAGCCTAGTTGGCGCTAACTATGGCTACACCTTC.

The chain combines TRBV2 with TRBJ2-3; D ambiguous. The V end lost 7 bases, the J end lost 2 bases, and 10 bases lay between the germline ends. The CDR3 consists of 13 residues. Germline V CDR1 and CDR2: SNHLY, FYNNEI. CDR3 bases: TGTGCCAGCACCCTCGGTACCACAGATACGCAGTATTTT. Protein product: CASTLGTTDTQYF.

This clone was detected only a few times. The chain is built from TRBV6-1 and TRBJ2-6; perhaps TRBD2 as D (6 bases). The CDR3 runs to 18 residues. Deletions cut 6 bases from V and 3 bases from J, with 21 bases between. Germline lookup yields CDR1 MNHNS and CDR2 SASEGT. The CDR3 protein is CASSPMWGEFIGANVLTF. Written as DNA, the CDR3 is TGTGCCAGCAGCCCCATGTGGGGGGAGTTTATTGGGGCCAACGTCCTGACTTTC.

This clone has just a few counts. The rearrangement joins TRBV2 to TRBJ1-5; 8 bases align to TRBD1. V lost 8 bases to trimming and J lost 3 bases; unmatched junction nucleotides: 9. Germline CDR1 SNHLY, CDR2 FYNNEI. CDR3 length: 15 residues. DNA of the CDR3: TGTGCCAGCGAAGACAGGGGCCCTTCCAATCAGCCCCAGCATTTT. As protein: CASEDRGPSNQPQHF.

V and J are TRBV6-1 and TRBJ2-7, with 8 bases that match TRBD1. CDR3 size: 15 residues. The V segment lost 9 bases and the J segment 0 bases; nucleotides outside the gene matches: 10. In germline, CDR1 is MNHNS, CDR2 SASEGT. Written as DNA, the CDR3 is TGTGCCAGTCTAAACAGGGGGAGTAACTCCTACGAGCAGTACTTC. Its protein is CASLNRGSNSYEQYF.

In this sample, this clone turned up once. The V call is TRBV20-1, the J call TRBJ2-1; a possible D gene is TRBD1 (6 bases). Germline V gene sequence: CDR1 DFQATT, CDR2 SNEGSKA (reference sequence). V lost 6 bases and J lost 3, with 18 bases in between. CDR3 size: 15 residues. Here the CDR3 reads CSAATGPSYYNEQFF. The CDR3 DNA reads TGCAGTGCGGCGACAGGCCCATCATACTACAATGAGCAGTTCTTC.